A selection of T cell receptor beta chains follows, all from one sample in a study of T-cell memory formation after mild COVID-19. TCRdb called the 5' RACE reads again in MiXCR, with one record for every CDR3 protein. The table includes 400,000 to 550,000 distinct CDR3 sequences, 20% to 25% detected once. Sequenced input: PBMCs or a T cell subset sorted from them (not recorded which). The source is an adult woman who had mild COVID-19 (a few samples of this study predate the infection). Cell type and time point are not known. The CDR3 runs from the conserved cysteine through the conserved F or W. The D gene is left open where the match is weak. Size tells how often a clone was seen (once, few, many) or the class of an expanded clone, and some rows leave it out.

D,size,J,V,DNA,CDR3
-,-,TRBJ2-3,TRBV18,TGTGCCAGCTCACAAGCCGGAAGTGATACGCAGTATTTT,CASSQAGSDTQYF
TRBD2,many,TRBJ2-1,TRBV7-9,TGTGCCAGCAGCTTCACACAACTGACTAGCGGGGGGCTATACAATGAGCAGTTCTTC,CASSFTQLTSGGLYNEQFF
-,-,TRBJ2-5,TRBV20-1,TGCAGTGCTAGTGGGTTTCGCGGGTCTGGCCTGGAGACCCAGTACTTC,CSASGFRGSGLETQYF
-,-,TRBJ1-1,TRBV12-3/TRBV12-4,TGTGCCAGCAGGCAGATAACGAACACTGAAGCTTTCTTT,CASRQITNTEAFF
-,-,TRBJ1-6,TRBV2,TGTGCCAGCGGTCAACAGGGTCCGGGTTCACCCCTCCACTTT,CASGQQGPGSPLHF
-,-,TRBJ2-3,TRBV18,TGTGCCAGCTCACCACAAGGGATCCCAGATACGCAGTATTTT,CASSPQGIPDTQYF
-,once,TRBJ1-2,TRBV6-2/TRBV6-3,TGTGCCAGCAGTTATTTGGGAAATGGCTACACCTTC,CASSYLGNGYTF
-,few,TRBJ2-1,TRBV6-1,TGTGCCAGCAGTGAATGGTCCTACAATGAGCAGTTCTTC,CASSEWSYNEQFF
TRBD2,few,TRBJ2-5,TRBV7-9,TGTGCCTGGGAGCGGGGTTCGGAGACCCAGTACTTC,CAWERGSETQYF
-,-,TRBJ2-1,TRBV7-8,TGTGCCAGCAGCTTAATGAGGGACCTAAGCTCCTACAATGAGCAGTTCTTC,CASSLMRDLSSYNEQFF
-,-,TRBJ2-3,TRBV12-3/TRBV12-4,TGTGCCAGCAGAGAAACAGGCCTCACAGATACGCAGTATTTT,CASRETGLTDTQYF
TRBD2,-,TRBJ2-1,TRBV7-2,TGTGCCAGCAGCCTACGAGCGGGGGGGCGTAATGAGCAGTTCTTC,CASSLRAGGRNEQFF
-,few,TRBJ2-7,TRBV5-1,TGCGCCAGCAGGGACACCCGGAACTACGAGCAGTACTTC,CASRDTRNYEQYF
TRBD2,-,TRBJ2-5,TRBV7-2,TGTGCCAGCAGCCTGTCAGGACTAGCGGGAGCAGGGAGAGAGACCCAGTACTTC,CASSLSGLAGAGRETQYF
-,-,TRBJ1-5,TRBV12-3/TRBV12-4,TGTGCCAGCAGTTTCCCCGGGGGGGCCCAGCCCCAGCATTTT,CASSFPGGAQPQHF
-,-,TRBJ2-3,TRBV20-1,TGCAGTGCTGAGCCGCGGGGGCTCACAGATACGCAGTATTTT,CSAEPRGLTDTQYF
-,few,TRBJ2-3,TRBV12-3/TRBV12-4,TGTGCCAGCAGTCTCAGGGTGGGCACAGATACGCAGTATTTT,CASSLRVGTDTQYF
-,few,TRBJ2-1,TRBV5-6,TGTGCCAGCAGCCTCGAACTAGGAACCTACAATGAGCAGTTCTTC,CASSLELGTYNEQFF
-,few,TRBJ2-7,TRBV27,TGTGCCAGCGCCACAGGCTTAGGGGAGCAGTACTTC,CASATGLGEQYF
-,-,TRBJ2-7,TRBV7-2,TGTGCCAGCAGCTCACAACCTCTTTACGAGCAGTACTTC,CASSSQPLYEQYF
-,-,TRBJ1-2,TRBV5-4,TGTGCCAGCAGCTGGCAGGGGTCTAACTATGGCTACACCTTC,CASSWQGSNYGYTF
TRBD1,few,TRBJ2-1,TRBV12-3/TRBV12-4,TGTGCCAGCAGCCGAGGACAGGACAATGAGCAGTTCTTC,CASSRGQDNEQFF
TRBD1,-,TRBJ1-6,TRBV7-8,TGTGCCAGCAGCTTAGTCGAGACAGGGACGAGCTCCTATAATTCACCCCTCCACTTT,CASSLVETGTSSYNSPLHF
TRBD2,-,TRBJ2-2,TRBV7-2,TGTGCCAGCAGCGTTCCTAGCGGGAGAAACGGCGCCGGGGAGCTGTTTTTT,CASSVPSGRNGAGELFF
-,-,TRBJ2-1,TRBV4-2,TGTGCCAGCAGCCAAGCCGCCGGACAGCCAACAAGGTACAATGAGCAGTTCTTC,CASSQAAGQPTRYNEQFF
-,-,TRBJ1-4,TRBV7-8,TGTGCCAGCAGCTCCGGACAGAATGAAAAACTGTTTTTT,CASSSGQNEKLFF
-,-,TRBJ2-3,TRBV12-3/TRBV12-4,TGTGCCAGCAGCCTTACGGGACCGAGCACAGATACGCAGTATTTT,CASSLTGPSTDTQYF
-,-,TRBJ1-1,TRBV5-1,TGCGCCAGCAGCTTGGCAGGGGATTACGCTGAAGCTTTCTTT,CASSLAGDYAEAFF
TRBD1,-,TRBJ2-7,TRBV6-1,TGTGCCAGCCAAGGGACAGTGAGCTCCTACGAGCAGTACTTC,CASQGTVSSYEQYF
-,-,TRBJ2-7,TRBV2,TGTGCCAGCAGTGGGGCATCCTACGAGCAGTACTTC,CASSGASYEQYF
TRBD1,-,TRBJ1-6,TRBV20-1,TGCAGTGCTAGAGAGCGGGACAGCTCCTATAATTCACCCCTCCACTTT,CSARERDSSYNSPLHF
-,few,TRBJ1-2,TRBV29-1,TGCAGCTTTGATTTGGGGGCTACAGCTAACTATGGCTACACCTTC,CSFDLGATANYGYTF
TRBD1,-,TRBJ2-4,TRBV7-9,TGTGCCAGCAGCTCGGGTACTCGGATGGGACAGGCCAAAAACATTCAGTACTTC,CASSSGTRMGQAKNIQYF
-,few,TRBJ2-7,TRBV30,TGTGCCTGGAGTCAAGGACAAGGGTTAACCTACGAGCAGTACTTC,CAWSQGQGLTYEQYF
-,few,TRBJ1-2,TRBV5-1,TGCGCCAGCAGCGTTGCAGGGAACCACTATGGCTACACCTTC,CASSVAGNHYGYTF
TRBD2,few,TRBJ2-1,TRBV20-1,TGCAGTGCTAGTATCGCAGCGGGAGGAACCTACAATGAGCAGTTCTTC,CSASIAAGGTYNEQFF
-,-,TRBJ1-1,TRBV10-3,TGTGCCATCAGTGAGGGTCGGGACACTGAAGCTTTCTTT,CAISEGRDTEAFF
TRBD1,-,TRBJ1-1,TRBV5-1,TGCGCCAGCAGCTTGGGGGGAACAGGGGTTGACACTGAAGCTTTCTTT,CASSLGGTGVDTEAFF
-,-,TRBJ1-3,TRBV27,TGTGCCAGCAGTTTCCACATGCGGGATACTAATGGAAACACCATATATTTT,CASSFHMRDTNGNTIYF
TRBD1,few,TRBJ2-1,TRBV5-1,TGCGCCAGCAGCTCGGGACAGGGGGCTGGGAATGAGCAGTTCTTC,CASSSGQGAGNEQFF
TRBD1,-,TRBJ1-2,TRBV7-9,TGTGCCAGCAGCTCGAGCAACAGGGGTGGCTACACCTTC,CASSSSNRGGYTF
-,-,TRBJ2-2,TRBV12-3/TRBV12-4,TGTGCCAGCAGTTCAATCCAGGGGACCTCCGGGGAGCTGTTTTTT,CASSSIQGTSGELFF
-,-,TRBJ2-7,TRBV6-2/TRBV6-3,TGTGCCAGCAGTTCTTTGACTACCTTTACCTACGAGCAGTACTTC,CASSSLTTFTYEQYF
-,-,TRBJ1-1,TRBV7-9,TGTGCCGGGAGGACAACGAACACTGAAGCTTTCTTT,CAGRTTNTEAFF